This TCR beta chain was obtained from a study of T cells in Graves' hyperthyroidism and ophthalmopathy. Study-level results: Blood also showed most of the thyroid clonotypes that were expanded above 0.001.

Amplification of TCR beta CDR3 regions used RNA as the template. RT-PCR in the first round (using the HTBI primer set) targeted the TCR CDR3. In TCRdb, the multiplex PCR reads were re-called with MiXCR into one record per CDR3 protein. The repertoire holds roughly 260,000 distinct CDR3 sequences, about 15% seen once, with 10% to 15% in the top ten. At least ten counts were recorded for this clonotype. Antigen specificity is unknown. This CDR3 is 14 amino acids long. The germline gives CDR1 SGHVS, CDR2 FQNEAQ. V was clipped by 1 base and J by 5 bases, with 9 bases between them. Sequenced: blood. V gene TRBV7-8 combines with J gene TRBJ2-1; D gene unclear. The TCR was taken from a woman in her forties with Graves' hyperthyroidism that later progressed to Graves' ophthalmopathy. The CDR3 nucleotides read TGTGCCAGCAGCTTAGTGGGCGCCAACAATGAGCAGTTCTTC. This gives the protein CASSLVGANNEQFF.